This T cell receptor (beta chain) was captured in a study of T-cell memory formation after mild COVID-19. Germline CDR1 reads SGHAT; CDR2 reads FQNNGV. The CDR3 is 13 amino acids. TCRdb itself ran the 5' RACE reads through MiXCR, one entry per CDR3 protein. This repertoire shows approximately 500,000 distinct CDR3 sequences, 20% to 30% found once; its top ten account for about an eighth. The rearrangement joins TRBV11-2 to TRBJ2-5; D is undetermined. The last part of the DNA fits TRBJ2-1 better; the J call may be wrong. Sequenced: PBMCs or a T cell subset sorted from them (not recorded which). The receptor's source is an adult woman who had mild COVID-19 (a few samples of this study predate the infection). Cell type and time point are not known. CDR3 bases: TGTGCCAGCAGCTTCAATCTTGGAGTGGTGCAGTTCTTC. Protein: CASSFNLGVVQFF.